These T cell receptor beta chains were read from a single sample in a study of early T cells in non-severe SARS-CoV-2 infection. TCRdb re-derived calls from the 5' RACE reads in MiXCR, one entry per CDR3 protein. The data show approximately 52,000 distinct CDR3 sequences, with around 8% seen just once and 3.5% to 4.5% held by the top ten. The sequencing input was whole blood. These receptors all stem from an adult who was a healthcare worker with PCR-confirmed SARS-CoV-2 infection or an uninfected control (not recorded which). Both conserved end residues are part of each CDR3. A D gene is named only where the DNA matches it firmly. Clone size appears in some rows only: once, few, many, or a class for an expanded clone.

j_call: TRBJ2-7; v_call: TRBV28; clone_size: few; d_call: TRBD1; cdr3_aa: CASSSTGTGGEQYF; cdr3_nt: TGTGCCAGCAGTTCTACCGGGACAGGGGGCGAGCAGTACTTC
j_call: TRBJ2-7; v_call: TRBV21-1; clone_size: few; d_call: -; cdr3_aa: CASSKRERLSSYEQYF; cdr3_nt: TGTGCCAGCAGCAAACGCGAGCGGCTCTCCTCCTACGAGCAGTACTTC
j_call: TRBJ1-1; v_call: TRBV5-6; clone_size: -; d_call: -; cdr3_aa: CASSLYGGGANTEAFF; cdr3_nt: TGTGCCAGCAGCTTGTATGGTGGGGGAGCAAACACTGAAGCTTTCTTT
j_call: TRBJ2-7; v_call: TRBV5-6; clone_size: few; d_call: TRBD1; cdr3_aa: CASSSGTANEQYF; cdr3_nt: TGTGCCAGCAGCTCCGGGACAGCAAACGAGCAGTACTTC
j_call: TRBJ2-1; v_call: TRBV27; clone_size: many; d_call: -; cdr3_aa: CASRTQYNEQFF; cdr3_nt: TGTGCCAGCCGGACCCAATACAATGAGCAGTTCTTC
j_call: TRBJ2-5; v_call: TRBV9; clone_size: -; d_call: -; cdr3_aa: CASSVDLKETQYF; cdr3_nt: TGTGCCAGCAGCGTAGACTTAAAGGAGACCCAGTACTTC
j_call: TRBJ2-5; v_call: TRBV18; clone_size: few; d_call: -; cdr3_aa: CASSPTTRSETQYF; cdr3_nt: TGTGCCAGCTCACCAACGACCCGGTCAGAGACCCAGTACTTC
j_call: TRBJ2-5; v_call: TRBV12-5; clone_size: few; d_call: -; cdr3_aa: CASGPPPQGVQETQYF; cdr3_nt: TGTGCTAGTGGCCCGCCCCCACAAGGGGTCCAAGAGACCCAGTACTTC
j_call: TRBJ1-5; v_call: TRBV18; clone_size: -; d_call: TRBD1; cdr3_aa: CASSQNRGDQPQHF; cdr3_nt: TGTGCCAGCTCACAAAACAGGGGCGATCAGCCCCAGCATTTT
j_call: TRBJ2-7; v_call: TRBV12-3/TRBV12-4; clone_size: few; d_call: TRBD1; cdr3_aa: CASSVGQGAYEQYF; cdr3_nt: TGTGCCAGCAGTGTCGGACAGGGGGCTTACGAGCAGTACTTC
j_call: TRBJ2-2; v_call: TRBV5-1; clone_size: -; d_call: TRBD1; cdr3_aa: CASSVDRGNTGELFF; cdr3_nt: TGCGCCAGCAGCGTGGACAGGGGGAATACCGGGGAGCTGTTTTTT
j_call: TRBJ2-7; v_call: TRBV21-1; clone_size: -; d_call: -; cdr3_aa: CASSKVPESYEQYF; cdr3_nt: TGTGCCAGCAGCAAAGTACCAGAGTCCTACGAGCAGTACTTC
j_call: TRBJ2-3; v_call: TRBV28; clone_size: -; d_call: -; cdr3_aa: CASSYPLIHGTDTQYF; cdr3_nt: TGTGCCAGCAGTTACCCCCTGATTCACGGCACAGATACGCAGTATTTT
j_call: TRBJ2-1; v_call: TRBV7-9; clone_size: many; d_call: -; cdr3_aa: CASSLAAGTGGNNEQFF; cdr3_nt: TGTGCCAGCAGCTTAGCGGCCGGGACTGGAGGAAACAATGAGCAGTTCTTC
j_call: TRBJ2-3; v_call: TRBV5-1; clone_size: -; d_call: -; cdr3_aa: CSSSKEGVYTDTQYF; cdr3_nt: TGCTCCAGCAGTAAGGAAGGGGTCTACACAGATACGCAGTATTTT
j_call: TRBJ2-7; v_call: TRBV3-1; clone_size: many; d_call: TRBD2; cdr3_aa: CASRGPGTTYEQYF; cdr3_nt: TGTGCCAGCAGGGGTCCCGGGACTACCTACGAGCAGTACTTC
j_call: TRBJ2-5; v_call: TRBV15; clone_size: few; d_call: TRBD2; cdr3_aa: CATSRGSGSPRETQYF; cdr3_nt: TGTGCCACCAGCAGAGGTAGCGGGTCCCCCCGAGAGACCCAGTACTTC
j_call: TRBJ1-2; v_call: TRBV12-3/TRBV12-4; clone_size: many; d_call: -; cdr3_aa: CASTITGNYGYTF; cdr3_nt: TGTGCCAGCACCATAACAGGAAACTATGGCTACACCTTC
j_call: TRBJ2-3; v_call: TRBV28; clone_size: few; d_call: -; cdr3_aa: CASSRAWILLGQPTDTQYF; cdr3_nt: TGTGCCAGCAGCCGTGCTTGGATCTTGTTAGGACAGCCCACAGATACGCAGTATTTT
j_call: TRBJ1-5; v_call: TRBV12-3/TRBV12-4; clone_size: many; d_call: -; cdr3_aa: CASSLLRQPQHF; cdr3_nt: TGTGCCAGCAGTTTATTACGTCAGCCCCAGCATTTT
j_call: TRBJ2-7; v_call: TRBV29-1; clone_size: -; d_call: TRBD2; cdr3_aa: CSVEDPASGSHEQYF; cdr3_nt: TGCAGCGTTGAAGATCCGGCTAGCGGGAGCCACGAGCAGTACTTC
j_call: TRBJ2-3; v_call: TRBV5-1; clone_size: -; d_call: TRBD2; cdr3_aa: CASSPLGLAGGYTDTQYF; cdr3_nt: TGCGCCAGCAGCCCTCTCGGGCTAGCGGGGGGGTATACAGATACGCAGTATTTT
j_call: TRBJ2-7; v_call: TRBV2; clone_size: few; d_call: TRBD2; cdr3_aa: CASSPSGRRGEQYF; cdr3_nt: TGTGCCAGCAGTCCTAGCGGGAGGCGAGGCGAGCAGTACTTC
j_call: TRBJ2-7; v_call: TRBV5-1; clone_size: few; d_call: -; cdr3_aa: CASSLGGRAYEQYF; cdr3_nt: TGCGCCAGCAGCTTGGGTGGCAGAGCCTACGAGCAGTACTTC
j_call: TRBJ2-3; v_call: TRBV10-3; clone_size: few; d_call: TRBD2; cdr3_aa: CAINLGGARADTQYF; cdr3_nt: TGTGCCATCAACCTCGGGGGGGCTCGCGCAGATACGCAGTATTTT
j_call: TRBJ1-5; v_call: TRBV3-1; clone_size: -; d_call: TRBD1; cdr3_aa: CASSLQGDQPQHF; cdr3_nt: TGTGCCAGCAGCCTGCAGGGGGATCAGCCCCAGCATTTT
j_call: TRBJ1-6; v_call: TRBV27; clone_size: few; d_call: TRBD1; cdr3_aa: CASRPGPGGSPLHF; cdr3_nt: TGTGCCAGTAGACCCGGGCCAGGGGGTTCACCCCTCCACTTT
j_call: TRBJ2-7; v_call: TRBV11-2; clone_size: many; d_call: TRBD1; cdr3_aa: CASSSGLGQGVMEQYF; cdr3_nt: TGTGCCAGCAGCTCCGGCCTGGGACAGGGAGTGATGGAGCAGTACTTC
j_call: TRBJ2-1; v_call: TRBV5-1; clone_size: many; d_call: -; cdr3_aa: CASSLGSEQFF; cdr3_nt: TGCGCCAGCAGCTTGGGCAGTGAGCAGTTCTTC
j_call: TRBJ1-1; v_call: TRBV12-5; clone_size: -; d_call: TRBD1; cdr3_aa: CASGLVLGQGATEAFF; cdr3_nt: TGTGCTAGTGGTTTGGTACTCGGACAGGGGGCCACTGAAGCTTTCTTT
j_call: TRBJ2-1; v_call: TRBV11-2; clone_size: many; d_call: -; cdr3_aa: CASILDLGDEQFF; cdr3_nt: TGTGCCAGCATACTTGACTTGGGGGATGAGCAGTTCTTC
j_call: TRBJ2-1; v_call: TRBV4-1; clone_size: -; d_call: TRBD2; cdr3_aa: CASSQVSSGIYNEQFF; cdr3_nt: TGCGCCAGCAGCCAAGTATCTAGCGGGATTTACAATGAGCAGTTCTTC